This entry lists 20 T cell receptor beta chains sequenced from one sample in a study of T cell repertoires in cytomegalovirus infection. TCRdb processed the reads anew with MiXCR; each CDR3 protein has one entry. Here the sample spans some 920,000 distinct CDR3 sequences, less than 35% being singletons. These receptors are not linked to any known antigen. Sequenced here: cultured CD8+ T cells from PBMCs, sampled from culture after CMV antigen stimulation. These TCRs come from a human donor in good health (CMV status not recorded). Some clones in this sample may be carry-over from other donors' samples.

There are many counts of this clonotype. This sequence joins TRBV7-6 and TRBJ2-1; 8 nucleotides align to TRBD2. V shed 0 bases and J 9 bases; nucleotides not matched to a gene: 7. Germline V CDR1 and CDR2: SGHVS, FNYEAQ. CDR3 length: 15 residues. CDR3: CASSLASTSGFEQFF. The CDR3 DNA follows: TGTGCCAGCAGCTTAGCAAGCACTAGCGGATTTGAGCAGTTCTTC.

V gene TRBV10-3 combines with J gene TRBJ1-1; D possibly corresponds to TRBD1 (5 bases). Looked up from germline, CDR1 is ENHRY and CDR2 is SYGVKD. Trimming cost V 0 bases and J 0 bases, with 8 bases left between them. The CDR3 sequence is 15 residues long. The CDR3 nucleotides are TGTGCCATCAGTGAGTCGTACAGGCTGAACACTGAAGCTTTCTTT. Its translation is CAISESYRLNTEAFF.

This sequence joins TRBV7-4 and TRBJ1-2; tentative D call: TRBD1 (5 bases). Germline CDR1 is SGHVT and CDR2 is SQSDAQ. V gave up 1 base and J gave up 14 bases, with 23 bases separating them. This CDR3 spans 15 amino acids. CDR3 nucleotides: TGTGCCAGCAGCTTAGGACCCTTTCCGGGGCCGGAGTGGACCTTC. Its translation is CASSLGPFPGPEWTF.

This rearrangement joins TRBV7-9 to TRBJ2-1, with D perhaps TRBD1 or TRBD2 (6 bases each). V lost 4 bases, J lost 0 bases, and 13 bases lay in between. Germline V gene lookup returns CDR1 SEHNR and CDR2 FQNEAQ (reference sequence). The CDR3 contains 16 residues. In DNA form, the CDR3 reads TGTGCCAGCAGCTCCGGAGGGGGGAGCTCCTACAATGAGCAGTTCTTC. Its protein is CASSSGGGSSYNEQFF.

This clonotype has only a few counts. V and J are TRBV10-3 and TRBJ2-7, with 8 bases matching TRBD2. The junction had 6 bases not matched to a gene; V was cut back by 7 bases and J by 4 bases. Germline V CDR1 and CDR2: ENHRY, SYGVKD. The CDR3 consists of 13 residues. CDR3 DNA sequence: TGTGCCATCAACCCGGGACTAGATTACGAGCAGTACTTC. As protein: CAINPGLDYEQYF.

The chain links TRBV4-1 to TRBJ2-7; D possibly corresponds to TRBD1 (6 bases). The CDR3 runs to 14 residues. Germline V gene sequence: CDR1 MGHRA, CDR2 YSYEKL. V was clipped by 1 base and J by 5 bases, with 12 bases between them. CDR3 region: CASSQAQGFDEQYF. CDR3 bases: TGCGCCAGCAGCCAAGCTCAGGGGTTCGACGAGCAGTACTTC.

For this clonotype: A read error is possible here, since a much larger clone lies one base away. V usage is TRBV6-2 or TRBV6-3 and J usage is TRBJ2-3, with 8 positions matching TRBD2. Germline assignment: CDR1 MNHEY and CDR2 SVGEGT. The CDR3 is made up of 19 amino acids. The chain's CDR3 is CVSSKRLRVAGLGTDTQYF. The CDR3 region has the DNA TGTGTCAGCAGTAAACGACTCAGGGTAGCGGGGCTTGGCACAGATACGCAGTATTTT.

The V call is TRBV4-3, the J call TRBJ1-3, with 9 bases aligning to TRBD1. The trim removed 5 bases at V and 0 bases at J, leaving 5 bases unmatched. This CDR3 is built from 16 residues. Germline CDR1 LGHNA, CDR2 YSLEER. The CDR3 protein is CASSEGTGSSGNTIYF. CDR3 DNA sequence: TGCGCCAGCAGCGAAGGGACAGGGAGCTCTGGAAACACCATATATTTT.

A few counts support this clonotype. The rearrangement uses TRBV4-3 and TRBJ2-1; the match to TRBD2 covers 9 bases. Germline V gives CDR1 LGHNA, CDR2 YSLEER. V lost 4 bases to trimming and J lost 7 bases; unmatched junction nucleotides: 11. CDR3 size: 16 residues. This chain's CDR3 is CASSRTAGGPWNEQFF. The CDR3 DNA reads as TGCGCCAGCAGCCGAACGGCGGGGGGGCCTTGGAATGAGCAGTTCTTC.

The gene calls are TRBV14 and TRBJ2-1; 7 bases fit TRBD1. The germline gives CDR1 SGHDN, CDR2 FVKESK. This CDR3 region has 14 residues. The junction had 5 bases not matched to a gene; V was cut back by 4 bases and J by 5 bases. CDR3 DNA: TGTGCCAGCAGCCCCTGGACAGGTAACAATGAGCAGTTCTTC. It specifies CASSPWTGNNEQFF.

This chain joins TRBV10-3 and TRBJ1-2; 7 bases are a match to TRBD1. The CDR3 consists of 11 residues. V shed 9 bases and J 5 bases; nucleotides not matched to a gene: 3. The germline CDR1 and CDR2 sequences are ENHRY and SYGVKD. CDR3 coding DNA: TGTGCCATAGGACAGGTGTATGGCTACACCTTC. It encodes CAIGQVYGYTF.

This clonotype was detected a few times. The DNA of the CDR3 is TGCAGTGCTAGAGGGGACATCTACTCCTATAATTCACCCCTCCACTTT. It yields the protein CSARGDIYSYNSPLHF. The chain links TRBV20-1 to TRBJ1-6; D might be TRBD1 (6 bases). V lost 1 base and J 0 bases, leaving 10 bases between the germline ends. In germline, CDR1 is DFQATT, CDR2 SNEGSKA (reference sequence). This CDR3 spans 16 amino acids.

The gene calls are TRBV15 and TRBJ2-3; D is undetermined. There are 15 residues in the CDR3. CDR1 and CDR2 from the germline V gene are LNHNV and YYDKDF (reference sequence). Trimming removed 8 bases from V and 0 bases from J, with 15 bases in between. For the CDR3, the DNA is TGTGCCACCTCCTCCGGTACCCTTAGCACAGATACGCAGTATTTT. Its protein is CATSSGTLSTDTQYF.

This clonotype was seen a few times. The chain links TRBV6-2 or TRBV6-3 to TRBJ2-1, with TRBD1 matching over 7 bases. Per germline, CDR1 MNHEY and CDR2 SVGEGT. With 0 bases clipped from V and 4 bases from J, the junction kept 3 bases outside the gene matches. The CDR3 has 15 residues. The CDR3 coding sequence is TGTGCCAGCAGTTACTCCCAGGGGGTTTACAATGAGCAGTTCTTC. This sequence encodes CASSYSQGVYNEQFF.

V usage is TRBV29-1 and J usage is TRBJ1-2; no clear D gene. The CDR3 is made up of 13 amino acids. V dropped 4 bases and J dropped 6 bases, with 15 bases sitting between them. The germline V gene has CDR1 SQVTM and CDR2 ANQGSEA. The chain's CDR3 is CSVVFLNADGYTF. The CDR3 DNA reads TGCAGCGTTGTATTTCTCAATGCTGATGGCTACACCTTC.

The chain is built from TRBV6-5 and TRBJ2-6, with D perhaps matching TRBD1 (6 bases). Germline CDR1 reads MNHEY; CDR2 reads SVGAGI. The V gene lost 6 bases and the J gene lost 0 bases, with 9 bases spanning the gap. The CDR3 is made up of 15 amino acids. The CDR3 nucleotides read TGTGCCAGCAGATGGACAGACTCTGGGGCCAACGTCCTGACTTTC. The encoded protein is CASRWTDSGANVLTF.

The chain has TRBV7-6 and TRBJ1-5; a possible D gene is TRBD1 (5 bases). Germline V gene lookup returns CDR1 SGHVS and CDR2 FNYEAQ. V shed 1 base and J shed 4 bases, with 11 bases lying between them. The CDR3 covers 15 residues. The CDR3 reads CASSLEWGSNQPQHF. CDR3 bases: TGTGCCAGCAGCTTAGAGTGGGGGAGTAATCAGCCCCAGCATTTT.

This clonotype was seen a handful of times. This rearrangement joins TRBV6-1 to TRBJ2-3; possibly TRBD2 for D (6 bases). The CDR3 runs 18 residues. Between the trimmed V and J ends, which lost 7 bases and 6 bases, there was a span of 29 bases. CDR1 and CDR2 from the germline V gene are MNHNS and SASEGT. The CDR3 reads CASNPLPLWGVGVDTQYF. In DNA, the CDR3 is TGTGCCAGCAATCCCCTCCCTCTATGGGGGGTGGGCGTCGATACGCAGTATTTT.

This clonotype appeared a few times. At one end, the junction sequence differs from germline, possibly due to a read error. The chain is built from TRBV12-3 or TRBV12-4 and TRBJ1-1; D remains unclear. CDR3 length: 16 amino acids. The CDR3 reads CASSLAPSSGNTEAFF. CDR3 nucleotide sequence: TGTGCCAGCAGTCTAGCCCCCAGCTCCGGGAACACTGAAGCTTTCTTT.

The chain joins TRBV6-5 to TRBJ2-3; TRBD2 aligns across 11 bases. Losses at the gene ends were 6 bases for V and 4 bases for J; bases not matched to a gene: 3. This CDR3 has 14 amino acids. Germline V lookup: CDR1 MNHEY, CDR2 SVGAGI. CDR3 loop: CASRLAGVSDTQYF. The CDR3 DNA reads as TGTGCCAGCAGACTAGCGGGGGTCTCAGATACGCAGTATTTT.